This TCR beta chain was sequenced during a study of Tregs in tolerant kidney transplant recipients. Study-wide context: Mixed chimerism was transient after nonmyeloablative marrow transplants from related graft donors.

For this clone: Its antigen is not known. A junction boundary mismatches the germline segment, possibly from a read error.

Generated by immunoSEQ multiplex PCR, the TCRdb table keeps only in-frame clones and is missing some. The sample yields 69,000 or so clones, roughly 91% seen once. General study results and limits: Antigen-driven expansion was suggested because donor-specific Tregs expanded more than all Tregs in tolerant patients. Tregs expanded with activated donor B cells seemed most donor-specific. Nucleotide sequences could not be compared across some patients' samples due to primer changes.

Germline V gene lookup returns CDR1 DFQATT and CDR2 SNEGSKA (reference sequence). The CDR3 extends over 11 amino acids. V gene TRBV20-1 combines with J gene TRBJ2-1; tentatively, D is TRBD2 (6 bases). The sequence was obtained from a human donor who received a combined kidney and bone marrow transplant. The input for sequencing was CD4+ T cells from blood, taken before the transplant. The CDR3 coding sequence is TGCAGTGCTAGGGTCGGGAGAAGACGTCTCTTC. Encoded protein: CSARVGRRRLF.